A selection of T cell receptor beta chains follows, all from one sample in a study of blood T cell repertoires in COVID-19. TCRdb keeps only in-frame clones here, not all; method: immunoSEQ multiplex PCR. The sample holds roughly 94,000 clones, 65% to 90% seen once. The sample comprised peripheral blood. The receptors were gathered from a man aged 55 to 70 with acute or convalescent COVID-19. Both conserved end residues are part of each CDR3. Each record gives: clone size, V gene, J gene, D gene, CDR3 protein, CDR3 DNA. The D gene is left open where the match is weak. Clone size is shown for a subset of rows, as once, few, many or a class of expanded clone.

abundance: once
v_gene: TRBV24-1
j_gene: TRBJ2-3
d_gene: -
CDR3aa: CATSDHRVGDTQYF
CDR3nt: TGTGCCACCAGTGACCACAGGGTTGGGGATACGCAGTATTTT

abundance: -
v_gene: TRBV5-1
j_gene: TRBJ2-3
d_gene: TRBD2
CDR3aa: CASSLGGGLGISTDTQYF
CDR3nt: TGCGCCAGCAGCTTGGGTGGAGGACTAGGGATTAGCACAGATACGCAGTATTTT

abundance: -
v_gene: TRBV28
j_gene: TRBJ1-2
d_gene: TRBD1
CDR3aa: CASSLAGTGDYGYTF
CDR3nt: TGTGCCAGCAGTTTAGCCGGGACAGGGGACTATGGCTACACCTTC

abundance: -
v_gene: TRBV4-1
j_gene: TRBJ2-5
d_gene: -
CDR3aa: CASSPQDGGQETQYF
CDR3nt: TGCGCCAGCAGCCCTCAGGACGGGGGCCAAGAGACCCAGTACTTC

abundance: -
v_gene: TRBV28
j_gene: TRBJ1-2
d_gene: -
CDR3aa: CASSPLGGSAYGYTF
CDR3nt: TGTGCCAGCAGTCCCCTTGGGGGGTCGGCCTATGGCTACACCTTC

abundance: -
v_gene: TRBV6-2/TRBV6-3
j_gene: TRBJ2-2
d_gene: -
CDR3aa: CASSYTARTGELFF
CDR3nt: TGTGCCAGCAGTTACACCGCGCGGACCGGGGAGCTGTTTTTT

abundance: -
v_gene: TRBV7-6
j_gene: TRBJ2-2
d_gene: -
CDR3aa: CASSLAAAGSTGELFF
CDR3nt: TGTGCCAGCAGCTTAGCGGCCGCTGGGAGCACCGGGGAGCTGTTTTTT

abundance: -
v_gene: TRBV14
j_gene: TRBJ2-2
d_gene: -
CDR3aa: CASSQSVSGTNTGELFF
CDR3nt: TGTGCCAGCAGCCAATCCGTATCGGGGACGAACACCGGGGAGCTGTTTTTT

abundance: -
v_gene: TRBV27
j_gene: TRBJ2-7
d_gene: TRBD2
CDR3aa: CASSLRGTSANQYEQYF
CDR3nt: TGTGCCAGCAGCCTAAGGGGTACTAGCGCTAATCAGTACGAGCAGTACTTC

abundance: -
v_gene: TRBV9
j_gene: TRBJ2-1
d_gene: TRBD1
CDR3aa: CASSVGGSGTGGSAEQFF
CDR3nt: TGTGCCAGCAGCGTAGGAGGATCCGGGACAGGGGGCTCGGCTGAGCAGTTCTTC

abundance: -
v_gene: TRBV2
j_gene: TRBJ1-5
d_gene: TRBD1
CDR3aa: CASSKGQQTLPSPQHF
CDR3nt: TGTGCCAGCAGCAAGGGACAGCAAACTTTACCTTCGCCCCAGCATTTT

abundance: few
v_gene: TRBV2
j_gene: TRBJ2-2
d_gene: TRBD1
CDR3aa: CASSGQGHTGELFF
CDR3nt: TGTGCCAGCAGTGGACAGGGACACACCGGGGAGCTGTTTTTT

abundance: -
v_gene: TRBV15
j_gene: TRBJ1-4
d_gene: -
CDR3aa: CATSRSLSTNEKLFF
CDR3nt: TGTGCCACCAGCCGGAGTCTTTCAACTAATGAAAAACTGTTTTTT

abundance: -
v_gene: TRBV9
j_gene: TRBJ2-2
d_gene: TRBD1
CDR3aa: CASSARDSLAQDTGELFF
CDR3nt: TGTGCCAGCAGCGCCAGGGACAGTCTGGCCCAAGACACCGGGGAGCTGTTTTTT

abundance: -
v_gene: TRBV11-3
j_gene: TRBJ2-2
d_gene: -
CDR3aa: CASRDGTNTGELFF
CDR3nt: TGTGCCAGCAGGGACGGGACGAACACCGGGGAGCTGTTTTTT